Presented here are 21 T cell receptor beta chains from one specimen sequenced in a study of Ad26.COV2.S vaccination and SARS-CoV-2 variants. Treatment noted: roughly 20 received Ad26.COV2.S at low or high dose, single or two shots; several received placebo; per-sample allocation not given. Sampling was done on day 63 after the first vaccine or placebo injection. Only in-frame clones appear in the TCRdb table, and some are missing; sequencing was by immunoSEQ multiplex PCR. The data hold 400,000 to 500,000 clones, with approximately 92% observed a single time. The sample consisted of peripheral blood, taken in a trial of Ad26.COV2.S vaccine versus placebo. The receptors here all came from a person aged 18-60 years who received the Ad26.COV2.S COVID-19 vaccine or a placebo.

The chain employs TRBV9 and TRBJ1-1, with D perhaps TRBD1 (5 bases). The CDR3 runs to 17 residues. In germline, CDR1 is SGDLS, CDR2 YYNGEE. V was shortened by 0 bases and J by 5 bases, with 20 bases between the two germline ends. CDR3 sequence: CASSVGPAGAWGTEAFF. The CDR3 bases are TGTGCCAGCAGCGTAGGACCGGCAGGTGCCTGGGGGACTGAAGCTTTCTTT.

This chain uses TRBV30 with TRBJ2-1; tentative D call: TRBD1 (6 bases). CDR1 GTSNPN and CDR2 SVGIG come from the germline V gene (reference sequence). The CDR3 runs to 16 residues. The V end lost 4 bases, the J end lost 1 base, and 17 bases lay between the germline ends. This chain's CDR3 is CAWTAYTGYSYNEQFF. The DNA of the CDR3 is TGTGCCTGGACGGCATATACAGGGTATTCCTACAATGAGCAGTTCTTC.

In this sample, this clone turned up a few times. V is TRBV19 and J is TRBJ2-1; D ambiguous. In germline, CDR1 is LNHDA, CDR2 SQIVND (reference sequence). The CDR3 is made up of 15 amino acids. The germline V and J ends were trimmed by 1 base and 3 bases, with 10 bases remaining between them. CDR3 loop: CASSIVGWDYNEQFF. The DNA for the CDR3 is TGTGCCAGTAGTATAGTAGGGTGGGACTACAATGAGCAGTTCTTC.

The rearrangement links TRBV6-6 to TRBJ1-4, with D hard to call. The germline V gene encodes CDR1 MNHNY and CDR2 SVGAGI (reference sequence). V shed 2 bases and J shed 6 bases, with 7 bases lying between them. The CDR3 has 13 amino acids. DNA for the CDR3: TGTGCCAGCAGTTACCGTGGAGATGAAAAACTGTTTTTT. This sequence encodes CASSYRGDEKLFF.

The V gene is TRBV28, the J gene TRBJ1-5; tentatively, D is TRBD1 (5 bases). This CDR3 has 15 amino acids. Looked up from germline, CDR1 is MDHEN and CDR2 is SYDVKM. V lost 6 bases to trimming and J lost 7 bases, with 19 bases between them. The CDR3 loop reads CASRLGGEVRQPQHF. The CDR3 DNA sequence: TGTGCCAGCAGGCTTGGGGGTGAGGTTCGGCAGCCCCAGCATTTT.

The V call is TRBV3-1 (or the pseudogene TRBV3-2), the J call TRBJ1-2; D possibly corresponds to TRBD1 (5 bases). Germline CDR1 is LGHDT and CDR2 is YNNKEL (reference sequence). Between the trimmed V and J ends, which lost 4 bases and 6 bases, there was a span of 12 bases. The CDR3 loop spans 13 amino acids. CDR3 protein: CASSRGGLDGYTF. CDR3 DNA: TGTGCCAGCAGCCGGGGGGGGTTGGATGGCTACACCTTC.

The genes are TRBV7-9 and TRBJ1-4; possible D gene TRBD1, 6 bases. V lost 1 base, J lost 8 bases, and 20 bases lay in between. The CDR3 consists of 17 residues. Germline CDR1 SEHNR, CDR2 FQNEAQ (reference sequence). This chain's CDR3 is CASSLDPQGLPWEKLFF. DNA for the CDR3: TGTGCCAGCAGCTTAGACCCCCAGGGGCTCCCCTGGGAAAAACTGTTTTTT.

The V call is TRBV4-1, the J call TRBJ2-1; either TRBD1 or TRBD2 may fit D (6 bases each). The CDR3 covers 19 residues. Germline V lookup: CDR1 MGHRA, CDR2 YSYEKL. V lost 1 base, J lost 2 bases, and 21 bases lay in between. The DNA for the CDR3 is TGCGCCAGCAGCCAAGCGGTAGGACTGGTCGGGGGCCCCTACAATGAGCAGTTCTTC. Its translation is CASSQAVGLVGGPYNEQFF.

The gene calls are TRBV7-8 and TRBJ1-4; D gene ambiguous. There are 13 residues in the CDR3. The V gene's germline CDR1 is SGHVS and CDR2 FQNEAQ. The V and J ends lost 3 bases and 7 bases respectively, with 9 bases between them. For the CDR3, the DNA is TGTGCCAGCAGCTTGGTGGCGGCTGAAAAACTGTTTTTT. Its translation is CASSLVAAEKLFF.

CDR3 region: CASSLPGPLASYEQYF. Written as DNA, the CDR3 is TGTGCCAGCAGCTTGCCCGGACCGTTGGCTTCCTACGAGCAGTACTTC. The chain links TRBV5-6 to TRBJ2-7, with no clear D. Between the trimmed V and J ends, which lost 1 base and 1 base, there was a span of 15 bases. Per germline, CDR1 SGHDT and CDR2 YYEEEE. The CDR3 is 16 amino acids.

This chain connects TRBV7-3 to TRBJ2-5; D gene unclear. Per the germline V gene, CDR1 is SGHTA and CDR2 is FQGTGA. The CDR3 contains 15 residues. The V gene lost 1 base and the J gene lost 2 bases, with 11 bases spanning the gap. DNA for the CDR3: TGTGCCAGCAGCTTAAGGGGAAGGTCACAAGAGACCCAGTACTTC. Translated: CASSLRGRSQETQYF.

This clone showed up just a few times. The chain has TRBV21-1 and TRBJ1-5. TRBV21-1 is termed a pseudogene. The CDR3 runs to 18 residues. The CDR3 nucleotides read TGTGCCAGCAGCACGAACACTCGGGCGGGCTATAGCAATCAGCCCCAGCATTTT. Translation: CASSTNTRAGYSNQPQHF.

The V and J genes are TRBV29-1 and TRBJ2-3; D not certain. The CDR3 is 12 amino acids. Looked up from germline, CDR1 is SQVTM and CDR2 is ANQGSEA. V lost 7 bases and J 1 base, leaving 9 bases between the germline ends. CDR3 nucleotide sequence: TGCAGCGCTTGGTTCGGCACAGATACGCAGTATTTT. It specifies CSAWFGTDTQYF.

This chain links TRBV24-1 with TRBJ2-1; weak D call: TRBD2 (7 bases). This CDR3 has 16 residues. V shed 4 bases and J shed 3 bases, with 15 bases lying between them. Germline CDR1 KGHDR, CDR2 SFDVKD. For the CDR3, the DNA is TGTGCCACCAGTGACCAGAGGAGGGGGGGCTACAATGAGCAGTTCTTC. This encodes CATSDQRRGGYNEQFF.

This clone was picked up a small number of times. This chain joins TRBV18 and TRBJ1-5; no definite D call. The germline V gene encodes CDR1 KGHSH and CDR2 LQKENI. This CDR3 spans 16 amino acids. The V end lost 2 bases, the J end lost 0 bases, and 11 bases lay between the germline ends. As DNA, the CDR3 is TGTGCCAGCTCACCAAAGAAAACAGTTAGCAATCAGCCCCAGCATTTT. Its translation is CASSPKKTVSNQPQHF.

The rearrangement uses TRBV21-1 and TRBJ2-3. TRBV21-1 is recorded as a pseudogene. The CDR3 loop spans 15 amino acids. The CDR3 loop is CASSKEKGRPDTQYF. CDR3 nucleotides: TGTGCCAGCAGCAAAGAGAAAGGCCGGCCAGATACGCAGTATTTT.

The chain joins TRBV6-5 to TRBJ1-2; D gene unclear. Germline V gene lookup returns CDR1 MNHEY and CDR2 SVGAGI. V lost 7 bases, J lost 0 bases, and 12 bases lay in between. The CDR3 runs 14 residues. The CDR3 is CASNQDGTNYGYTF. The CDR3 region has the DNA TGTGCCAGCAACCAGGACGGAACTAACTATGGCTACACCTTC.

The gene calls are TRBV4-3 and TRBJ2-2; D ambiguous. V was trimmed by 4 bases and J by 2 bases, leaving 11 bases between them. Germline CDR1 LGHNA, CDR2 YSLEER. The CDR3 totals 15 residues. CDR3: CASSLSLHNTGELFF. CDR3 in DNA: TGCGCCAGCAGCCTCTCGTTGCACAACACCGGGGAGCTGTTTTTT.

The CDR3 DNA sequence: TGTGCCAGCGATTTGGCAGGGTCCACAGATACGCAGTATTTT. Its translation is CASDLAGSTDTQYF. The V gene is TRBV28, the J gene TRBJ2-3, with a tentative D call TRBD1 (5 bases). The germline gives CDR1 MDHEN, CDR2 SYDVKM. V gave up 8 bases and J gave up 2 bases, with 14 bases separating them. CDR3 length: 14 residues.

The count of this clone is one. At one boundary the junction diverges from the germline segment, which might be a read error. V usage is TRBV7-7 and J usage is TRBJ2-1; D may match TRBD1 or TRBD2 (5 bases each). From germline, CDR1 is SSHAT and CDR2 FNYEAQ (reference sequence). CDR3 length equals 15 residues. CDR3 amino acids: CASSLDPGRNNEQFF. CDR3 coding DNA: TGTGCTAGCAGCTTAGATCCGGGGCGAAACAATGAGCAGTTCTTC.

The J gene is TRBJ2-7, the V gene TRBV7-8; no firm D call. V lost 1 base, J lost 0 bases, and 7 bases lay in between. The CDR3 extends over 14 amino acids. From germline, CDR1 is SGHVS and CDR2 FQNEAQ. Here the CDR3 reads CASSLEGGSYEQYF. CDR3 nucleotides: TGTGCCAGCAGCTTAGAGGGCGGCTCCTACGAGCAGTACTTC.